This T cell receptor (beta chain) was sequenced for a study of naive and memory T cell subsets. Study-wide results and caveats: A few larger clonotypes appeared in naive repertoires, especially CD8, possibly memory cells re-expressing CD45RA.

Worth noting for this clonotype: No antigen is known for it.

Both TRBC1 and TRBC2 were covered by a beta constant-region primer of two equimolar oligonucleotides. Four rounds of PCR amplified the ligated cDNA using nested alpha and beta constant-region primers plus SP2. A 12-nucleotide UMI and the SP2 primer were added to the cDNA 3' end by oligonucleotide ligation. Each CDR3 protein gets one entry after TCRdb re-called the UMI-ligation and nested PCR reads with MiXCR. The repertoire holds fewer than 150,000 distinct CDR3 sequences, approximately 21% seen once, with about 0.57% in the top ten. Trimming at V came to 2 bases and at J to 3 bases, leaving 18 bases not matched to a gene. Germline CDR1 and CDR2: MNHEY and SMNVEV (reference sequence). The CDR3 is 20 amino acids. From the second PCR step, alpha and beta chains were amplified apart. Cells stained for CD3, CD4, CD8, CD45RA, CD27 and viability were sorted into four CD45RA/CD27 subsets.

The chain carries TRBV27 and TRBJ1-1; 10 bases agree with TRBD1. This sequence was found in a human donor in good health. The sequenced material came from naive CD8+ T cells from blood. CDR3 residues: CASSLPPGTGASPRDTEAFF. In DNA form, the CDR3 reads TGTGCCAGCAGTTTACCTCCCGGGACAGGGGCATCTCCGAGGGACACTGAAGCTTTCTTT.